The 16 T cell receptor beta chains below all came from one sample that was sequenced in a study of cytomegalovirus exposure and HLA in healthy donors. The PCR had 60 Vbeta and 13 Jbeta primers. Assay used: immunoSEQ multiplex PCR; TCRdb lists only in-frame clones, some missing. The sample records around 160,000 clones, approximately 78% being singletons. The sequencing input was PBMCs. All receptors come from a male donor in good health and CMV-seronegative.

The chain employs TRBV19 and TRBJ1-4; D not resolved. The germline V and J ends were trimmed by 6 bases and 4 bases, with 9 bases remaining between them. The CDR3 covers 13 residues. Germline CDR1 LNHDA, CDR2 SQIVND (reference sequence). In nucleotides, the CDR3 is TGTGCCAGTAGCGGTACGGTTAATGAAAAACTGTTTTTT. Its protein product is CASSGTVNEKLFF.

This clone occurred a few times. The chain recombines TRBV27 with TRBJ2-5, with D hard to call. V lost 1 base, J lost 0 bases, and 6 bases lay in between. In germline, CDR1 is MNHEY, CDR2 SMNVEV (reference sequence). The CDR3 spans 14 residues. CDR3 DNA sequence: TGTGCCAGCAGTTTATTCCAGAACCAAGAGACCCAGTACTTC. The encoded protein is CASSLFQNQETQYF.

This clone was picked up a small number of times. The gene calls are TRBV29-1 and TRBJ1-2; D is possibly TRBD1 (5 bases). The V end was cut by 5 bases, the J end by 6 bases, with 22 bases between. Germline loops: CDR1 SQVTM, CDR2 ANQGSEA. This CDR3 region has 15 residues. The CDR3 sequence is CSVTKTTRGGDGYTF. CDR3 nucleotides: TGCAGCGTTACAAAGACCACGCGGGGCGGGGATGGCTACACCTTC. The entire variable domain, with the rest obtained from reference TRBV29-1 and TRBJ1-2, is as follows: SAVISQKPSRDICQRGTSLTIQCQVDSQVTMMFWYRQQPGQSLTLIATANQGSEATYESGFVIDKFPISRPNLTFSTLTVSNMSPEDSSIYLCSVTKTTRGGDGYTFGSGTRLTVV.

The rearrangement joins TRBV4-3 to TRBJ1-5; 9 nucleotides align to TRBD1. Germline loops: CDR1 LGHNA, CDR2 YSLEER. Trimming at V came to 0 bases and at J to 7 bases, leaving 4 bases not matched to a gene. The CDR3 is made up of 15 amino acids. The CDR3 reads CASSQDDRGEQPQHF. The CDR3 DNA sequence: TGCGCCAGCAGCCAAGATGACAGGGGGGAGCAGCCCCAGCATTTT.

Only one count was recorded for this clone. The chain combines TRBV7-9 with TRBJ1-2; TRBD1 might be the D (5 bases). V was trimmed by 5 bases and J by 4 bases, leaving 14 bases between them. The CDR3 spans 14 residues. The germline V gene has CDR1 SEHNR and CDR2 FQNEAQ (reference sequence). The CDR3 sequence is CASSPTGGGYGYTF. CDR3 nucleotides: TGTGCCAGCAGCCCTACGGGGGGAGGCTATGGCTACACCTTC. The whole variable domain, remainder taken from reference TRBV7-9 and TRBJ1-2, is DTGVSQNPRHKITKRGQNVTFRCDPISEHNRLYWYRQTLGQGPEFLTYFQNEAQLEKSRLLSDRFSAERPKGSFSTLEIQRTEQGDSAMYLCASSPTGGGYGYTFGSGTRLTVV.

This clone was recorded only once. The gene calls are TRBV6-1 and TRBJ2-5; maybe TRBD2 (5 bases). The V gene's germline CDR1 is MNHNS and CDR2 SASEGT. Trimming shortened V by 6 bases and J by 0 bases, and 11 bases separated the two germline ends. CDR3 length: 14 amino acids. The CDR3 reads CASRWRGNQETQYF. CDR3 bases: TGTGCCAGCAGGTGGCGAGGGAACCAAGAGACCCAGTACTTC.

The chain uses TRBV19 and TRBJ1-5, with a tentative D call TRBD1 (6 bases). The CDR3 has 14 amino acids. The germline V and J ends were trimmed by 7 bases and 5 bases, with 15 bases remaining between them. CDR1 is LNHDA, CDR2 SQIVND, per germline (reference sequence). CDR3 protein: CASTQGQPDQPQHF. CDR3 coding DNA: TGTGCCAGTACCCAGGGACAACCCGATCAGCCCCAGCATTTT.

The CDR3: CASSPRTAYQETQYF. The DNA of the CDR3 is TGTGCCAGCTCACCACGTACAGCATACCAAGAGACCCAGTACTTC. V is TRBV18 and J is TRBJ2-5; D unresolved. There are 15 residues in the CDR3. The V and J ends lost 1 base and 0 bases respectively, with 9 bases between them. Per the germline V gene, CDR1 is KGHSH and CDR2 is LQKENI.

V usage is TRBV9 and J usage is TRBJ2-5, with D possibly TRBD2 on 6 matching bases. The V end lost 6 bases, the J end lost 1 base, and 10 bases lay between the germline ends. Germline CDR1 and CDR2: SGDLS and YYNGEE. The CDR3 runs to 13 residues. The DNA of the CDR3 is TGTGCCAGCATAACTAGCACCCAAGAGACCCAGTACTTC. Its translation is CASITSTQETQYF.

V gene TRBV28 combines with J gene TRBJ2-5; D is perhaps TRBD1 (6 bases). In germline, CDR1 is MDHEN, CDR2 SYDVKM. The CDR3 covers 19 residues. The V end lost 4 bases, the J end lost 1 base, and 25 bases lay between the germline ends. The CDR3 loop is CASSSNIPASPGVQETQYF. CDR3 nucleotide sequence: TGTGCCAGCAGTTCCAATATACCCGCATCCCCAGGGGTCCAAGAGACCCAGTACTTC.

The genes are TRBV7-9 and TRBJ2-1; 13 bases are a match to TRBD2. Losses at the gene ends were 7 bases for V and 13 bases for J; bases not matched to a gene: 13. This CDR3 region has 15 residues. Germline values: CDR1 SEHNR, CDR2 FQNEAQ (reference sequence). CDR3 amino acids: CASTLGLAGEVPQFF. The CDR3 coding sequence is TGTGCCAGCACCCTAGGACTAGCGGGGGAGGTACCACAGTTCTTC.

V gene TRBV11-1 combines with J gene TRBJ2-1; TRBD2 is a possible D gene (5 bases). In germline, CDR1 is SGHAT, CDR2 FQDESV (reference sequence). Trimming shortened V by 1 base and J by 10 bases, and 14 bases separated the two germline ends. CDR3 length equals 14 residues. CDR3 residues: CASSLGGYSEEQFF. The CDR3 coding sequence is TGTGCCAGCAGCTTAGGAGGGTACAGTGAAGAGCAGTTCTTC.

The chain links TRBV4-1 to TRBJ1-3; D may be TRBD1 (5 bases). Germline V gives CDR1 MGHRA, CDR2 YSYEKL. The CDR3 runs 16 residues. The germline V and J ends were trimmed by 1 base and 4 bases, with 14 bases remaining between them. The CDR3 sequence is CASSQGYAGDGNTIYF. The DNA of the CDR3 is TGCGCCAGCAGCCAAGGCTACGCGGGGGACGGAAACACCATATATTTT.

The V call is TRBV15, the J call TRBJ2-3, with TRBD1 matching 10 bases. Germline-derived CDR1 and CDR2 are LNHNV and YYDKDF (reference sequence). This CDR3 is built from 14 residues. Trimming removed 6 bases from V and 5 bases from J; junction bases left unmatched: 5. The CDR3 loop is CATRGTGEGDTQYF. In nucleotides, the CDR3 is TGTGCCACCAGGGGGACAGGGGAGGGAGATACGCAGTATTTT.

V is TRBV29-1 and J is TRBJ1-1; tentative D call: TRBD1 (6 bases). V was pared by 3 bases and J by 5 bases, with 10 bases between. This CDR3 is built from 12 residues. The germline gives CDR1 SQVTM, CDR2 ANQGSEA. The chain's CDR3 is CSVERGGTEAFF. In DNA, the CDR3 is TGCAGCGTTGAGAGGGGGGGAACTGAAGCTTTCTTT.

The gene calls are TRBV11-1 and TRBJ1-4, with TRBD1 identical over 7 bases. This CDR3 has 17 amino acids. The V gene end was trimmed by 2 bases and the J gene end by 0 bases; junction bases not matched to a gene: 6. Germline V gene lookup returns CDR1 SGHAT and CDR2 FQDESV (reference sequence). The CDR3 protein is CASSLRGQSATNEKLFF. The CDR3 nucleotides are TGTGCCAGCAGCTTACGGGGACAGTCTGCAACTAATGAAAAACTGTTTTTT.